Listed here are 5 T cell receptor beta chains from one sample, sequenced in a study of cytomegalovirus exposure and HLA in healthy donors. PCR was performed using 60 Vbeta and 13 Jbeta primers. Some clones are missing from TCRdb's copy, which holds only in-frame ones; the method was immunoSEQ multiplex PCR. The data hold some 200,000 clones, with approximately 80% observed a single time. The sample consisted of PBMCs. All receptors derive from a woman aged 25 to 39 in good health and CMV-seronegative.

The J gene is TRBJ1-4, the V gene TRBV19; TRBD1 matches 9 bases. After removal of 1 base from V and 5 bases from J, the junction contained 8 bases not matched to a gene. From germline, CDR1 is LNHDA and CDR2 SQIVND (reference sequence). The CDR3 spans 17 residues. The CDR3 reads CASSIAGQGKRNEKLFF. The CDR3 DNA follows: TGTGCCAGTAGTATAGCCGGACAGGGGAAACGGAATGAAAAACTGTTTTTT.

DNA for the CDR3: TGCGCCAGCAGCGCGAAACCACCGGGACTAGCGACAGATACGCAGTATTTT. This encodes CASSAKPPGLATDTQYF. This chain links TRBV5-1 with TRBJ2-3; 10 nucleotides line up with TRBD2. This CDR3 is built from 17 residues. Trimming at V came to 4 bases and at J to 3 bases, leaving 11 bases not matched to a gene. The germline gives CDR1 SGHRS, CDR2 YFSETQ.

This clone was seen more than once but under ten times. This chain connects TRBV11-3 to TRBJ2-7; 8 bases line up with TRBD2. Germline V gives CDR1 SGHNT, CDR2 YENEEA. This CDR3 comprises 14 residues. V gave up 3 bases and J gave up 5 bases; unmatched junction bases: 6. The CDR3 sequence: CASSFQRGSDEQYF. CDR3 bases: TGTGCCAGCAGCTTTCAGCGGGGGAGCGACGAGCAGTACTTC.

This clone was observed a few times. This CDR3 is CASSPDPGGYTDIQYF. CDR3 bases: TGTGCCAGCAGCCCAGACCCGGGAGGGTATACTGACATTCAGTACTTC. The genes are TRBV7-9 and TRBJ2-4; 8 nucleotides line up with TRBD2. The CDR3 covers 16 residues. Per germline, CDR1 SEHNR and CDR2 FQNEAQ (reference sequence). Germline trimming cut 5 bases from V and 8 bases from J; bases unmatched to any gene: 14.

V and J are TRBV6-5 and TRBJ2-2; weak D call: TRBD2 (5 bases). Germline V gene data show CDR1 as MNHEY and CDR2 as SVGAGI. The CDR3 is made up of 16 amino acids. V was shortened by 4 bases and J by 1 base, with 13 bases between the two germline ends. The CDR3 region has the DNA TGTGCCAGCAGTTGGGCACTTGGAGGGAACACCGGGGAGCTGTTTTTT. This translates into CASSWALGGNTGELFF.